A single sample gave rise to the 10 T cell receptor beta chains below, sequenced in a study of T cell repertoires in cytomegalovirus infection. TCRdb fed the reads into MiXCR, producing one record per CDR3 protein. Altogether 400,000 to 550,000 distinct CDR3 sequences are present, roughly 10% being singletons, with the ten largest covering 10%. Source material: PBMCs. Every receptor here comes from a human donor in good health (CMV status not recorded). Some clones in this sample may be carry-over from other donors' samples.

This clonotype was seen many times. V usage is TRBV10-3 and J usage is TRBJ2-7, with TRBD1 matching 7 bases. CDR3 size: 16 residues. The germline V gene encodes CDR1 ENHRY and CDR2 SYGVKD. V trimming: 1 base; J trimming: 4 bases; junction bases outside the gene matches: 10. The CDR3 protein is CAISELGQANRYEQYF. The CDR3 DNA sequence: TGTGCCATCAGTGAGTTAGGACAGGCGAATAGGTACGAGCAGTACTTC.

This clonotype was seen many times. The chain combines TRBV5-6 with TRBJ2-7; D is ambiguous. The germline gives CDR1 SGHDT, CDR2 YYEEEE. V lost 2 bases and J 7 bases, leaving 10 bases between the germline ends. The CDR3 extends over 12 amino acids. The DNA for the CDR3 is TGTGCCAGCAGCTTTACAGAGTCTGAGCAGTACTTC. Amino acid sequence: CASSFTESEQYF.

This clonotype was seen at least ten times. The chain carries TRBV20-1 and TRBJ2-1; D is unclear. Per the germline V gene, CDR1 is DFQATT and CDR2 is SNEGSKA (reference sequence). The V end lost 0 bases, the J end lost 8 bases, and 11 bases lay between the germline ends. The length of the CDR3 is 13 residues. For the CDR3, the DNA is TGCAGTGCTAGAGAATACTTAACCGATGAGCAGTTCTTC. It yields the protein CSAREYLTDEQFF.

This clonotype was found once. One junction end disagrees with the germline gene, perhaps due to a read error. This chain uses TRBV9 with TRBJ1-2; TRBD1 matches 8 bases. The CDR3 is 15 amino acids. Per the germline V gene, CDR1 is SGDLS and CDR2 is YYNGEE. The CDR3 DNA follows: TGTGCCAGCAGCGCCTCCCCAGGGGGCGGTAATGGCTACAACTTC. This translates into CASSASPGGGNGYNF.

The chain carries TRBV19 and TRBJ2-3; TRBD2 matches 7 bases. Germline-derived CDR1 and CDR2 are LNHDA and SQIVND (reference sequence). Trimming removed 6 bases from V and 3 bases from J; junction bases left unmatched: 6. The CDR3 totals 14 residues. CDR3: CASRLSGDTDTQYF. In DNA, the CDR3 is TGTGCCAGTAGACTGAGCGGGGATACAGATACGCAGTATTTT.

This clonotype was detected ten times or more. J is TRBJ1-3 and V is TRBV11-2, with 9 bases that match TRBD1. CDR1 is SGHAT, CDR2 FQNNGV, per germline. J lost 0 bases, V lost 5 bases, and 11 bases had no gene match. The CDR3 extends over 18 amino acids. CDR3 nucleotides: TGTGCCAGCAGCCGAATTAGTAGGGACAGGGACTCTGGAAACACCATATATTTT. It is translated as CASSRISRDRDSGNTIYF.

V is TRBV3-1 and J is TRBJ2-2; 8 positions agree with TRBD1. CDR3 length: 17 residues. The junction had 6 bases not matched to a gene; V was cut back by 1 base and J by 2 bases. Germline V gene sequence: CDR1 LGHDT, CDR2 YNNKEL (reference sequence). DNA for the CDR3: TGTGCCAGCAGCCAAGGGGGAGGACAGGGAAACACCGGGGAGCTGTTTTTT. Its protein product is CASSQGGGQGNTGELFF.

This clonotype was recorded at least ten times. The CDR3 is CASSLSGPRDEQFF. The CDR3 DNA reads TGTGCCAGCAGTTTATCCGGGCCCCGGGATGAGCAGTTCTTC. V and J are TRBV28 and TRBJ2-1, with D hard to call. Trimming removed 1 base at V and 8 bases at J, with 12 bases between. The CDR3 is 14 residues long. Looked up from germline, CDR1 is MDHEN and CDR2 is SYDVKM. Using reference TRBV28 and TRBJ2-1 for the parts outside the CDR3, the full variable domain is DVKVTQSSRYLVKRTGEKVFLECVQDMDHENMFWYRQDPGLGLRLIYFSYDVKMKEKGDIPEGYSVSREKKERFSLILESASTNQTSMYLCASSLSGPRDEQFFGPGTRLTVL.

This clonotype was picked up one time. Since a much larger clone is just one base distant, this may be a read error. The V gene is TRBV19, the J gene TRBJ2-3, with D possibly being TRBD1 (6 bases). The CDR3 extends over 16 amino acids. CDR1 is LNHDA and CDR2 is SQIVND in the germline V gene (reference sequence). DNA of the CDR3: TGTGCCAGTAGTACCACCCAACACCTCGAGGGGGATACGCTGTATTTT. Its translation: CASSTTQHLEGDTLYF.

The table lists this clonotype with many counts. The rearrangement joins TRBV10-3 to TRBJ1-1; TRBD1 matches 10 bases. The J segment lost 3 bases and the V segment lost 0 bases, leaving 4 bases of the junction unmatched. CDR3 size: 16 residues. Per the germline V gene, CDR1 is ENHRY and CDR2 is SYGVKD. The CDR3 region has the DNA TGTGCCATCAGTGAGTCGAGGACAGGGGGACACACTGAAGCTTTCTTT. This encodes CAISESRTGGHTEAFF.